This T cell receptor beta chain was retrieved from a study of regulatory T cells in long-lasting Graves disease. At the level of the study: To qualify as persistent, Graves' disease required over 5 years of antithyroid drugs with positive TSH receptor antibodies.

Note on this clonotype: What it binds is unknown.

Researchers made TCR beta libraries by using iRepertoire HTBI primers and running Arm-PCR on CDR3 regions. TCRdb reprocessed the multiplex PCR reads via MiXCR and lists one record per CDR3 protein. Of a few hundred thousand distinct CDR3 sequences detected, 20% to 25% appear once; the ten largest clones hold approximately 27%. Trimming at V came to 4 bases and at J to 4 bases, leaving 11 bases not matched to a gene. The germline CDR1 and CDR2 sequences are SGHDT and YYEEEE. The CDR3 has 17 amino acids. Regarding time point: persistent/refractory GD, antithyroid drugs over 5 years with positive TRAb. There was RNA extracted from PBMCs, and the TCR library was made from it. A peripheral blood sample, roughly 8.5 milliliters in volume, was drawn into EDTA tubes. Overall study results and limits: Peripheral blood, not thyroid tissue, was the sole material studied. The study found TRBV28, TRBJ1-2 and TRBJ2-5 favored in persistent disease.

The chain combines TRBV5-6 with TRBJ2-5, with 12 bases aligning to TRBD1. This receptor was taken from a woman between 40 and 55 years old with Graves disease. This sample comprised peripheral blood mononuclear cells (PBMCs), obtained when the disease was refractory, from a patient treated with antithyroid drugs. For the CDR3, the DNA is TGTGCCAGCAGCCCTTACCCGGGACAGGGGGCGGGAGAGACCCAGTACTTC. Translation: CASSPYPGQGAGETQYF.